Listed here are 19 T cell receptor beta chains from one sample, sequenced in a study of blood T cells in healthy people across ages. A second PCR, run for roughly 6 to 11 cycles, used a sample-barcoded 5' primer plus a J-beta primer mix. One entry per CDR3 protein results from TCRdb running MiXCR on the 5' RACE reads. Among 730,000 or so distinct CDR3 sequences listed, approximately 43% were seen once. Material for sequencing was blood. Receptors were obtained from a woman aged 60-70 years in good health.

The genes are TRBV20-1 and TRBJ2-2, with a possible D match to TRBD1 (6 bases). The V end lost 6 bases, the J end lost 0 bases, and 20 bases lay between the germline ends. Per germline, CDR1 DFQATT and CDR2 SNEGSKA (reference sequence). This CDR3 region has 17 residues. CDR3 coding DNA: TGCAGTGCCATAGGGGCCCCCGGGACAACGAACACCGGGGAGCTGTTTTTT. It specifies CSAIGAPGTTNTGELFF.

This sequence joins TRBV6-6 and TRBJ2-1; D might be TRBD1 or TRBD2, each matching 5 bases. Gene TRBJ2-7 matches the end of the DNA better, so the J call may be wrong. The CDR3 loop spans 16 amino acids. In germline, CDR1 is MNHNY, CDR2 SVGAGI (reference sequence). CDR3 in DNA: TGTGCCAGCAGACCAGTGTGGGGGAGCTCCTACAATGAGCAGTACTTC. This translates into CASRPVWGSSYNEQYF.

The chain combines TRBV14 with TRBJ1-1, with 9 bases lining up with TRBD1. The CDR3 length is 14 residues. Trimming removed 3 bases from V and 6 bases from J; junction bases left unmatched: 5. Germline V lookup: CDR1 SGHDN, CDR2 FVKESK. CDR3 sequence (DNA): TGTGCCAGCAGCCAGACAGGGGGTATGTCTGAAGCTTTCTTT. Translating gives CASSQTGGMSEAFF.

This clonotype was observed a few times. J is TRBJ1-1 and V is TRBV18; 11 bases match TRBD1. The CDR3 spans 15 residues. CDR1 and CDR2 (germline): KGHSH, LQKENI. V was pared by 3 bases and J by 1 base, with 1 base of the junction left unmatched. CDR3 sequence: CASSPGQGGNTEAFF. In DNA form, the CDR3 reads TGTGCCAGCTCACCGGGACAGGGGGGGAACACTGAAGCTTTCTTT.

The count of this clonotype is one. The chain links TRBV4-3 to TRBJ2-4; no firm D call. The J call is doubtful: the DNA matches TRBJ2-7 better. Germline loops: CDR1 LGHNA, CDR2 YSLEER. The CDR3 has 14 amino acids. CDR3 in DNA: TGCGCCAGCAGCCGGTACCATGGGAACTACGAGCAGTACTTC. Translated: CASSRYHGNYEQYF.

The chain has TRBV3-1 and TRBJ1-1; TRBD1 agrees at 8 bases. V lost 4 bases and J lost 1; bases outside the gene matches: 2. The CDR3 runs to 14 residues. Germline V lookup: CDR1 LGHDT, CDR2 YNNKEL (reference sequence). CDR3 in DNA: TGTGCCAGCAGCCCGCAGGGGGCGAACACTGAAGCTTTCTTT. This gives the protein CASSPQGANTEAFF.

This chain connects TRBV20-1 to TRBJ2-1, with 10 bases aligning to TRBD2. The germline V gene encodes CDR1 DFQATT and CDR2 SNEGSKA (reference sequence). J lost 8 bases, V lost 6 bases, and 13 bases had no gene match. The CDR3 has 15 residues. The CDR3 DNA reads TGCAGTGCCCCGACCGCTAGCGGGAGATACGATGAGCAGTTCTTC. Its protein product is CSAPTASGRYDEQFF.

This rearrangement joins TRBV6-2 or TRBV6-3 to TRBJ2-5, with TRBD1 matching 9 bases. The CDR3 loop spans 15 amino acids. Losses at the gene ends were 6 bases for V and 11 bases for J; bases not matched to a gene: 16. CDR1 and CDR2 (germline): MNHEY, SVGEGT. CDR3 DNA sequence: TGTGCCAGCAGCAAGACAGGGGGGTTGAGAAATGAGCAGTACTTC. Translated: CASSKTGGLRNEQYF.

This clonotype has at least ten counts. V usage is TRBV7-2 and J usage is TRBJ2-3; D gene ambiguous. Per germline, CDR1 SGHTA and CDR2 FQGNSA. V shed 5 bases and J shed 4 bases, with 10 bases lying between them. The CDR3 sequence is 13 residues long. CDR3 protein: CASSPTGADTQYF. CDR3 sequence (DNA): TGTGCCAGCAGCCCCACCGGCGCAGATACGCAGTATTTT.

The rearrangement uses TRBV7-9 and TRBJ2-7; possibly TRBD1 for D (9 bases). Between the trimmed V and J ends, which lost 5 bases and 7 bases, there was a span of 27 bases. Germline CDR1 reads SEHNR; CDR2 reads FQNEAQ (reference sequence). The CDR3 covers 17 residues. The CDR3, as DNA: TGTGCCAGCAGCAACCCCCGGGGGGGACAGGGCACCAATGAGCAGTACTTC. This encodes CASSNPRGGQGTNEQYF. Together with reference TRBV7-9 and TRBJ2-7, the CDR3 gives the full variable domain: DTGVSQNPRHKITKRGQNVTFRCDPISEHNRLYWYRQTLGQGPEFLTYFQNEAQLEKSRLLSDRFSAERPKGSFSTLEIQRTEQGDSAMYLCASSNPRGGQGTNEQYFGPGTRLTVT.

The table lists this clonotype with a few counts. The J gene is TRBJ1-6, the V gene TRBV18, with a possible D match to TRBD1 (6 bases). Germline loops: CDR1 KGHSH, CDR2 LQKENI. V was cut by 2 bases and J by 10 bases, with 18 bases left in between. This CDR3 region has 16 residues. The CDR3 spells CASSPSSGGDSSPLHF. CDR3 sequence (DNA): TGTGCCAGCTCACCATCGTCGGGGGGCGATTCCTCACCCCTCCACTTT.

The genes are TRBV10-3 and TRBJ2-1; D may be TRBD1 (6 bases). The DNA end favors TRBJ2-7, so the J call may be wrong. The germline gives CDR1 ENHRY, CDR2 SYGVKD. This CDR3 is 15 amino acids long. The CDR3 DNA reads as TGTGCCATCAGGGACAGAAGAGGGTCCTACAATGAGCAGTACTTC. It translates to CAIRDRRGSYNEQYF.

This clonotype was seen only a few times. The chain links TRBV29-1 to TRBJ1-2; D gene ambiguous. The V gene lost 3 bases and the J gene lost 8 bases, with 13 bases spanning the gap. Germline CDR1 is SQVTM and CDR2 is ANQGSEA. The CDR3 has 12 residues. In DNA, the CDR3 is TGCAGCGTTGAGCCGAGGCGTCGGGGCTACACCTTC. It translates to CSVEPRRRGYTF.

The CDR3 DNA follows: TGTGCCAGCAACCCCTCCCTAGGAGCGGGGGAGTTCAATGAGCAGTTCTTC. This sequence encodes CASNPSLGAGEFNEQFF. V and J are TRBV7-3 and TRBJ2-1; 8 bases map to TRBD2. Germline CDR1 SGHTA, CDR2 FQGTGA. The CDR3 contains 17 residues. The ends lost 7 bases at V and 6 bases at J; junction bases unmatched: 17.

The chain carries TRBV7-2 and TRBJ2-6; maybe TRBD1 (5 bases). This CDR3 has 13 residues. Per the germline V gene, CDR1 is SGHTA and CDR2 is FQGNSA. Between the trimmed V and J ends, which lost 3 bases and 15 bases, there was a span of 15 bases. The DNA for the CDR3 is TGTGCCAGCAGCTTGGACCCCTCAGGGTCCCTGACTTTC. Residues: CASSLDPSGSLTF.

This clonotype has a handful of counts. The V call is TRBV15, the J call TRBJ2-3; tentatively, D is TRBD2 (5 bases). The germline V and J ends were trimmed by 4 bases and 2 bases, with 13 bases remaining between them. CDR1 is LNHNV, CDR2 YYDKDF, per germline (reference sequence). The CDR3 has 15 amino acids. CDR3 sequence reads: CATSTQLVYTDTQYF. CDR3 coding DNA: TGTGCCACCAGCACCCAACTAGTGTACACAGATACGCAGTATTTT.

This clonotype was seen only a few times. This chain joins TRBV28 and TRBJ2-5; 11 nucleotides line up with TRBD2. Germline CDR1 and CDR2: MDHEN and SYDVKM. V gave up 9 bases and J gave up 2 bases; unmatched junction bases: 23. The CDR3 is 20 amino acids. DNA of the CDR3: TGTGCCAGGACGGACAGGGTTGTCGGGACTAGCGGAGCCCCTCAAGAGACCCAGTACTTC. It codes for CARTDRVVGTSGAPQETQYF. Full variable domain (rest looked up from reference TRBV28 and TRBJ2-5): DVKVTQSSRYLVKRTGEKVFLECVQDMDHENMFWYRQDPGLGLRLIYFSYDVKMKEKGDIPEGYSVSREKKERFSLILESASTNQTSMYLCARTDRVVGTSGAPQETQYFGPGTRLLVL.

J is TRBJ1-2 and V is TRBV2; D is ambiguous. The CDR3 runs to 14 residues. The V end was cut by 3 bases, the J end by 4 bases, with 12 bases between. The germline CDR1 and CDR2 sequences are SNHLY and FYNNEI. DNA of the CDR3: TGTGCCAGCAGTGACGACACCCGGGGCTATGGCTACACCTTC. Translation gives CASSDDTRGYGYTF.

There are a few counts of this clonotype. This sequence joins TRBV7-3 and TRBJ2-5; 9 bases are a match to TRBD2. CDR1 and CDR2 (germline): SGHTA, FQGTGA. J lost 1 base, V lost 4 bases, and 13 bases had no gene match. The length of the CDR3 is 18 residues. CDR3 region: CASSYRAPTSGLQETQYF. CDR3 sequence (DNA): TGTGCCAGCAGCTATAGGGCCCCGACTAGCGGACTCCAAGAGACCCAGTACTTC.